This entry lists 10 T cell receptor beta chains sequenced from one sample in a study of cytomegalovirus exposure and HLA in healthy donors. The PCR ran on 60 Vbeta and 13 Jbeta primers. The method was immunoSEQ multiplex PCR; TCRdb's version includes in-frame clones alone and lacks a portion of them. The sample includes approximately 190,000 clones, around 90% of them seen just once. The material sequenced was PBMCs. These receptors came from a boy under 10 years old in good health and CMV-seronegative.

This clone was observed a few times. The genes are TRBV6-5 and TRBJ1-6, with D perhaps matching TRBD1 (5 bases). Per germline, CDR1 MNHEY and CDR2 SVGAGI. V gave up 6 bases and J gave up 9 bases, with 12 bases separating them. The CDR3 is made up of 13 amino acids. CDR3 in amino acids: CASRPPGGSPLHF. The CDR3 DNA sequence: TGTGCCAGCAGACCCCCCGGGGGTTCACCCCTCCACTTT.

The chain couples TRBV25-1 to TRBJ2-5; no clear D. Germline CDR1 MGHDK, CDR2 SYGVNS. V was shortened by 5 bases and J by 4 bases, with 14 bases between the two germline ends. This CDR3 is 14 amino acids long. CDR3 protein: CASSTLTEPETQYF. The CDR3, as DNA: TGTGCCAGCAGTACCCTCACGGAGCCAGAGACCCAGTACTTC. The whole variable domain, filled in from reference TRBV25-1 and TRBJ2-5, reads EADIYQTPRYLVIGTGKKITLECSQTMGHDKMYWYQQDPGMELHLIHYSYGVNSTEKGDLSSESTVSRIRTEHFPLTLESARPSHTSQYLCASSTLTEPETQYFGPGTRLLVL.

The chain employs TRBV10-1 and TRBJ2-5, with D unresolved. The germline CDR1 and CDR2 sequences are WNHNN and SYGVQD (reference sequence). V was pared by 5 bases and J by 5 bases, with 18 bases between. The CDR3 runs 15 residues. The CDR3 spells CASSTPARVGETQYF. CDR3 in DNA: TGCGCCAGCAGTACTCCGGCCCGGGTCGGGGAGACCCAGTACTTC.

The chain carries TRBV29-1 and TRBJ1-1, with D perhaps TRBD1 (5 bases). V lost 2 bases to trimming and J lost 1 base, with 8 bases between them. Germline V gene data show CDR1 as SQVTM and CDR2 as ANQGSEA. The CDR3 has 13 residues. CDR3 sequence reads: CSVERGTNTEAFF. DNA of the CDR3: TGCAGCGTTGAAAGGGGAACGAACACTGAAGCTTTCTTT. The whole variable domain, filled in from reference TRBV29-1 and TRBJ1-1, reads SAVISQKPSRDICQRGTSLTIQCQVDSQVTMMFWYRQQPGQSLTLIATANQGSEATYESGFVIDKFPISRPNLTFSTLTVSNMSPEDSSIYLCSVERGTNTEAFFGQGTRLTVV.

The chain employs TRBV5-5 and TRBJ2-7; weak D call: TRBD1 (5 bases). V was pared by 4 bases and J by 1 base, with 21 bases between. CDR1 is SGHKS and CDR2 is YYEKEE in the germline V gene (reference sequence). The CDR3 is 17 amino acids. The CDR3 spells CASSKYTQVTPSYEQYF. The CDR3 bases are TGTGCCAGCAGCAAGTACACACAGGTCACCCCATCCTACGAGCAGTACTTC.

The rearrangement uses TRBV18 and TRBJ1-6; TRBD1 agrees at 9 bases. The CDR3 is made up of 15 amino acids. With V trimmed by 5 bases and J by 14 bases, 13 bases remained unmatched. Germline V gene sequence: CDR1 KGHSH, CDR2 LQKENI. CDR3 in amino acids: CASSAIRDRDRALHF. The CDR3 DNA follows: TGTGCCAGCTCAGCAATCCGGGACAGGGATCGGGCCCTCCACTTT.

The V call is TRBV9, the J call TRBJ2-2; 7 nucleotides agree with TRBD1. V lost 7 bases to trimming and J lost 1 base; unmatched junction nucleotides: 4. Germline V CDR1 and CDR2: SGDLS, YYNGEE. This CDR3 has 14 residues. This chain's CDR3 is CASGGQVNTGELFF. The CDR3, as DNA: TGTGCCAGCGGTGGACAGGTGAACACCGGGGAGCTGTTTTTT.

The J gene is TRBJ1-5, the V gene TRBV5-8; weak D call: TRBD1 (5 bases). Germline CDR1 is SGHTS and CDR2 is YDEGEE. The CDR3 sequence is 17 residues long. Trimming stripped 4 bases from V and 0 bases from J, with 17 bases between. CDR3 bases: TGTGCCAGCAGCCCTAAGCAGACAGTATATAGCAATCAGCCCCAGCATTTT. This translates into CASSPKQTVYSNQPQHF.

This sequence joins TRBV5-5 and TRBJ1-1; TRBD1 might be the D (5 bases). V lost 1 base, J lost 1 base, and 11 bases lay in between. Germline CDR1 is SGHKS and CDR2 is YYEKEE (reference sequence). The CDR3 contains 15 residues. The CDR3 DNA sequence: TGTGCCAGCAGCTTGAGTCCGACAGCGAACACTGAAGCTTTCTTT. Residues: CASSLSPTANTEAFF.

This clone was counted a single time. This rearrangement joins TRBV21-1 to TRBJ1-2; TRBD1 reflects the table's D call only, with no check against the DNA. TRBV21-1 is a pseudogene locus. The CDR3 consists of 14 residues. CDR3 nucleotides: TGTGCCAGCAGCAAATCGGTGGGCCGCTATGGCTACACCTTC. Its translation: CASSKSVGRYGYTF.